This record covers a single T cell receptor beta chain. Other DNA sequences from this sample encode an identical CDR3 as well. This table comes from immunoSEQ multiplex PCR, and its TCRdb copy is limited to in-frame clones, with some not included. The sample consists of hundreds of thousands of clones, 96% of them appearing once. The sample originates from a study of shared clonotypes between healthy human individuals. The V and J ends lost 3 bases and 3 bases respectively, with 6 bases between them. The CDR3 extends over 12 amino acids. The germline V gene encodes CDR1 MNHEY and CDR2 SMNVEV (reference sequence). Naive CD8 cells lacked CD45RO and underwent positive selection for CCR7, leaving out terminally differentiated effector memory CD45RA+ cells.

The material sequenced was naive CD8+ T cells sorted from blood. This receptor was obtained from a woman aged 25 to 39 in good health. The chain has TRBV27 and TRBJ2-7; maybe TRBD2 (6 bases). The CDR3 DNA sequence: TGTGCCAGCAGTTTGGGAGGCTACGAGCAGTACTTC. The encoded protein is CASSLGGYEQYF.